These 21 T cell receptor beta chains came from one sample sequenced in a study of blood T cell repertoires in COVID-19. Clones were read by immunoSEQ multiplex PCR, and TCRdb kept only the in-frame ones, dropping some. The sample contains under 200,000 clones, roughly four fifths of which appear only once. Sequenced material: peripheral blood. These TCRs come from a human donor in a cohort sampled during active COVID-19.

The chain combines TRBV7-2 with TRBJ2-7; D possibly corresponds to TRBD1 (5 bases). Looked up from germline, CDR1 is SGHTA and CDR2 is FQGNSA. Trimming cost V 5 bases and J 0 bases, with 11 bases left between them. This CDR3 is built from 14 residues. The CDR3 region is CASSPGLRSYEQYF. CDR3 nucleotides: TGTGCCAGCAGCCCAGGGCTTCGCTCCTACGAGCAGTACTTC.

The chain joins TRBV11-2 to TRBJ2-7; 8 nucleotides line up with TRBD2. This CDR3 has 17 amino acids. V lost 1 base and J lost 6; bases outside the gene matches: 14. CDR1 is SGHAT, CDR2 FQNNGV, per germline. CDR3 nucleotides: TGTGCCAGCAGCTTAGTCGCGGGGGGCGGGGGAGTCCTCGAGCAGTACTTC. Translation: CASSLVAGGGGVLEQYF.

The genes are TRBV3-1 (or the pseudogene TRBV3-2) and TRBJ1-5; D is perhaps TRBD1 (5 bases). V lost 5 bases to trimming and J lost 0 bases, with 11 bases between them. CDR1 LGHDT and CDR2 YNNKEL come from the germline V gene (reference sequence). The CDR3 loop spans 15 amino acids. This CDR3 reads CASSSQGYSNQPQHF. In DNA, the CDR3 is TGTGCCAGCAGCTCCCAGGGTTATAGCAATCAGCCCCAGCATTTT.

The rearrangement links TRBV11-2 to TRBJ2-5; TRBD1 is a possible D gene (5 bases). Per the germline V gene, CDR1 is SGHAT and CDR2 is FQNNGV. The CDR3 sequence is 16 residues long. Between the trimmed V and J ends, which lost 1 base and 2 bases, there was a span of 14 bases. CDR3 in DNA: TGTGCCAGCAGCTTAGTCTGGGGAACAGGACAAGAGACCCAGTACTTC. Translation: CASSLVWGTGQETQYF. Supplemented by reference TRBV11-2 and TRBJ2-5, the full variable domain reads EAGVAQSPRYKIIEKRQSVAFWCNPISGHATLYWYQQILGQGPKLLIQFQNNGVVDDSQLPKDRFSAERLKGVDSTLKIQPAKLEDSAVYLCASSLVWGTGQETQYFGPGTRLLVL.

This chain connects TRBV7-6 to TRBJ1-3; the match to TRBD1 covers 8 bases. V dropped 5 bases and J dropped 4; count of bases not matched to a gene: 4. The CDR3 extends over 14 amino acids. Germline CDR1 SGHVS, CDR2 FNYEAQ. The CDR3 DNA reads TGTGCCAGCAGCGAAGGACAGGGAGGAAACACCATATATTTT. This codes for CASSEGQGGNTIYF.

This clone has a handful of counts. The genes are TRBV27 and TRBJ1-5; no definite D call. The CDR3 runs 14 residues. Germline CDR1 is MNHEY and CDR2 is SMNVEV (reference sequence). V dropped 5 bases and J dropped 0 bases, with 8 bases sitting between them. CDR3 amino acids: CASSPASSNQPQHF. CDR3 nucleotide sequence: TGTGCCAGCAGTCCCGCTAGTAGCAATCAGCCCCAGCATTTT.

The V and J genes are TRBV29-1 and TRBJ2-7, with 9 bases matching TRBD2. Losses at the gene ends were 4 bases for V and 3 bases for J; bases not matched to a gene: 4. Looked up from germline, CDR1 is SQVTM and CDR2 is ANQGSEA. The CDR3 has 13 residues. In DNA form, the CDR3 reads TGCAGCGTTGGGGCTAGCGGGGTCTACGAGCAGTACTTC. Translating gives CSVGASGVYEQYF.

This clone was seen a single time. V gene TRBV15 combines with J gene TRBJ2-3, with unresolved D. Germline CDR1 reads LNHNV; CDR2 reads YYDKDF (reference sequence). The germline V and J ends were trimmed by 1 base and 0 bases, with 11 bases remaining between them. This CDR3 comprises 16 residues. CDR3 loop: CATSRGVASSTDTQYF. CDR3 DNA: TGTGCCACCAGCAGAGGAGTAGCCTCTAGCACAGATACGCAGTATTTT. The full variable domain, its missing parts supplied by reference TRBV15 and TRBJ2-3, is DAMVIQNPRYQVTQFGKPVTLSCSQTLNHNVMYWYQQKSSQAPKLLFHYYDKDFNNEADTPDNFQSRRPNTSFCFLDIRSPGLGDTAMYLCATSRGVASSTDTQYFGPGTRLTVL.

This sequence joins TRBV3-1 (or the pseudogene TRBV3-2) and TRBJ1-5; 9 positions match TRBD1. This CDR3 region has 15 residues. Germline trimming cut 4 bases from V and 4 bases from J; bases unmatched to any gene: 5. CDR1 and CDR2 from the germline V gene are LGHDT and YNNKEL (reference sequence). In DNA form, the CDR3 reads TGTGCCAGCAGCCTAGGACAGGGGAGAAATCAGCCCCAGCATTTT. This codes for CASSLGQGRNQPQHF.

The rearrangement uses TRBV20-1 and TRBJ2-1; no reliable D call. The CDR3 spans 11 residues. With 8 bases removed from V and 4 bases from J, the gap between germline ends came to 9 bases. Germline V CDR1 and CDR2: DFQATT, SNEGSKA (reference sequence). DNA of the CDR3: TGCAGTCTTAGATGGTACAATGAGCAGTTCTTC. This sequence encodes CSLRWYNEQFF.

This chain connects TRBV14 to TRBJ1-1; D call uncertain. The germline gives CDR1 SGHDN, CDR2 FVKESK. Deletions cut 1 base from V and 8 bases from J, with 8 bases between. CDR3 length equals 12 residues. The CDR3 DNA follows: TGTGCCAGCAGCCAAGCTTGGAGGGAAGCTTTCTTT. Its translation is CASSQAWREAFF.

The chain links TRBV4-3 to TRBJ2-2; possible D gene TRBD2, 7 bases. Trimming stripped 0 bases from V and 3 bases from J, with 17 bases between. Germline loops: CDR1 LGHNA, CDR2 YSLEER. The CDR3 spans 18 residues. CDR3 amino acids: CASSQDRGALGYTGELFF. DNA of the CDR3: TGCGCCAGCAGCCAAGATCGGGGGGCGCTAGGGTACACCGGGGAGCTGTTTTTT.

V and J are TRBV6-5 and TRBJ1-2; 7 bases are shared with TRBD1. With 5 bases clipped from V and 3 bases from J, the junction kept 3 bases outside the gene matches. This CDR3 has 13 amino acids. Germline CDR1 is MNHEY and CDR2 is SVGAGI. The CDR3 DNA is TGTGCCAGCAGTCGGGACAGCGACTATGGCTACACCTTC. The encoded protein is CASSRDSDYGYTF.

This sequence joins TRBV19 and TRBJ2-2; D gene uncertain. The germline CDR1 and CDR2 sequences are LNHDA and SQIVND (reference sequence). The V end lost 4 bases, the J end lost 2 bases, and 8 bases lay between the germline ends. The CDR3 consists of 14 residues. This chain's CDR3 is CASSRAINTGELFF. Written as DNA, the CDR3 is TGTGCCAGTAGTAGGGCAATCAACACCGGGGAGCTGTTTTTT.

This sequence joins TRBV11-2 and TRBJ2-4, with TRBD2 as a possible D gene (5 bases). V lost 5 bases and J lost 6, with 8 bases in between. CDR1 SGHAT and CDR2 FQNNGV come from the germline V gene. This CDR3 has 12 residues. CDR3 sequence reads: CASSLSGNIQYF. CDR3 sequence (DNA): TGTGCCAGCAGCCTAAGCGGAAACATTCAGTACTTC.

The chain uses TRBV27 and TRBJ1-2, with 7 bases matching TRBD1. This CDR3 comprises 16 residues. Germline V gene data show CDR1 as MNHEY and CDR2 as SMNVEV (reference sequence). The V gene end was trimmed by 6 bases and the J gene end by 7 bases; junction bases not matched to a gene: 17. DNA of the CDR3: TGTGCCAGCAGCCAAGACAGGGATCCCTCTCCGAGTGGCTACACCTTC. Its translation is CASSQDRDPSPSGYTF.

V and J are TRBV10-3 and TRBJ2-2; D is perhaps TRBD1 (5 bases). Deletions cut 3 bases from V and 2 bases from J, with 7 bases between. Germline-derived CDR1 and CDR2 are ENHRY and SYGVKD. The CDR3 totals 14 residues. In DNA, the CDR3 is TGTGCCATCAGTGACAGGACAAACACCGGGGAGCTGTTTTTT. Translated: CAISDRTNTGELFF.

The genes are TRBV27 and TRBJ2-3, with 8 bases aligning to TRBD2. This CDR3 has 15 residues. Looked up from germline, CDR1 is MNHEY and CDR2 is SMNVEV (reference sequence). V dropped 3 bases and J dropped 2; count of bases not matched to a gene: 4. DNA of the CDR3: TGTGCCAGCAGTTTGGAGACTAGCGACACAGATACGCAGTATTTT. Protein product: CASSLETSDTDTQYF.

In its sample, this clone was seen a few times. V is TRBV7-3 and J is TRBJ1-1, with D unresolved. V lost 1 base, J lost 7 bases, and 10 bases lay in between. Germline values: CDR1 SGHTA, CDR2 FQGTGA. The CDR3 is 13 residues long. CDR3 amino acids: CASSLNRGYEAFF. CDR3 DNA sequence: TGTGCCAGCAGCTTAAATCGGGGATATGAAGCTTTCTTT.

The chain's CDR3 is CASSQGQASNQPQHF. CDR3 in DNA: TGTGCCAGCAGCCAAGGACAGGCAAGCAATCAGCCCCAGCATTTT. V usage is TRBV3-1 (or the pseudogene TRBV3-2) and J usage is TRBJ1-5; D might be TRBD1 (6 bases). V lost 1 base and J 1 base, leaving 8 bases between the germline ends. The CDR3 extends over 15 amino acids. Looked up from germline, CDR1 is LGHDT and CDR2 is YNNKEL (reference sequence).

The CDR3 spells CATSRDGQGNSPLHF. CDR3 DNA sequence: TGTGCCACCAGCAGAGATGGACAGGGTAATTCACCCCTCCACTTT. The chain employs TRBV15 and TRBJ1-6; TRBD1 agrees at 8 bases. The V gene's germline CDR1 is LNHNV and CDR2 YYDKDF (reference sequence). Losses at the gene ends were 0 bases for V and 6 bases for J; bases not matched to a gene: 1. This CDR3 comprises 15 residues.